This entry lists 21 T cell receptor beta chains sequenced from one sample in a study of neoadjuvant anti-PD-1 for oral cavity cancer. The sample's time point: after neoadjuvant nivolumab, at surgical resection. Some clones are missing from TCRdb's copy, which holds only in-frame ones; the method was immunoSEQ multiplex PCR. The repertoire holds about 68,000 clones, with roughly 81% as singletons. The sample was PBMCs, taken after nivolumab (anti-PD-1) treatment. The receptors were gathered from a person between 40 and 85 years old with oral cavity squamous cell carcinoma.

The rearrangement joins TRBV19 to TRBJ2-6; D remains unclear. The germline CDR1 and CDR2 sequences are LNHDA and SQIVND (reference sequence). The CDR3 extends over 14 amino acids. Trimming pared 7 bases from V and 1 base from J, leaving 8 bases between. This CDR3 is CASKQTSGANVLTF. CDR3 nucleotides: TGTGCCAGTAAACAGACATCTGGGGCCAACGTCCTGACTTTC.

The gene calls are TRBV4-1 and TRBJ2-1, with TRBD2 identical over 12 bases. Trimming cost V 7 bases and J 9 bases; bases outside gene matches: 10. This CDR3 is built from 15 residues. Germline V gene sequence: CDR1 MGHRA, CDR2 YSYEKL. The CDR3 is CASNNGLAGSREQFF. The CDR3 bases are TGCGCCAGCAACAACGGACTAGCGGGAAGCCGTGAGCAGTTCTTC.

The J gene is TRBJ1-1, the V gene TRBV7-8; 9 positions match TRBD1. The germline gives CDR1 SGHVS, CDR2 FQNEAQ. The V segment lost 2 bases and the J segment 8 bases; nucleotides outside the gene matches: 6. The CDR3 sequence is 14 residues long. The CDR3, as DNA: TGTGCCAGCAGCTTATGGACAGGGGACATCGAAGCTTTCTTT. It encodes CASSLWTGDIEAFF. The variable domain in full, with the rest retrieved from reference TRBV7-8 and TRBJ1-1, is GAGVSQSPRYKVAKRGQDVALRCDPISGHVSLFWYQQALGQGPEFLTYFQNEAQLDKSGLPSDRFFAERPEGSVSTLKIQRTQQEDSAVYLCASSLWTGDIEAFFGQGTRLTVV.

The chain combines TRBV6-5 with TRBJ2-7; D is unresolved. Between the trimmed V and J ends, which lost 2 bases and 3 bases, there was a span of 11 bases. CDR3 length: 14 amino acids. CDR1 MNHEY and CDR2 SVGAGI come from the germline V gene. CDR3 nucleotide sequence: TGTGCCAGCAGTTACACGGGTCAGAGCTACGAGCAGTACTTC. This translates into CASSYTGQSYEQYF.

This rearrangement joins TRBV7-8 to TRBJ1-1, with TRBD1 matching 8 bases. The germline V gene has CDR1 SGHVS and CDR2 FQNEAQ. Trimming took 5 bases from V and 4 from J; bases not matched to a gene: 9. CDR3 length: 15 amino acids. CDR3 region: CASSPRQGKPTEAFF. The CDR3 DNA reads TGTGCCAGCAGCCCCAGACAGGGGAAACCCACTGAAGCTTTCTTT.

The chain uses TRBV5-4 and TRBJ2-3, with 12 nucleotides matching TRBD2. The ends lost 2 bases at V and 6 bases at J; junction bases unmatched: 7. Germline V gene data show CDR1 as SGHNT and CDR2 as YYREEE (reference sequence). CDR3 length: 16 amino acids. DNA for the CDR3: TGTGCCAGCAGCTTCCCTCTAGCGGGAGGGTTGGATACGCAGTATTTT. It encodes CASSFPLAGGLDTQYF.

The chain's CDR3 is CASSLAGSGRASGELFF. In DNA form, the CDR3 reads TGTGCCAGCAGCTTGGCGGGTAGCGGGAGGGCCTCCGGGGAGCTGTTTTTT. This chain links TRBV5-4 with TRBJ2-2, with 11 nucleotides matching TRBD2. With V trimmed by 0 bases and J by 6 bases, 7 bases remained unmatched. CDR1 SGHNT and CDR2 YYREEE come from the germline V gene (reference sequence). The CDR3 is 17 amino acids.

Only one count was recorded for this clone. The V gene is TRBV5-1, the J gene TRBJ1-1; possible D gene TRBD1, 5 bases. The CDR3 totals 14 residues. Per the germline V gene, CDR1 is SGHRS and CDR2 is YFSETQ. V was pared by 0 bases and J by 5 bases, with 11 bases between. This chain's CDR3 is CASSLGGMGTEAFF. In nucleotides, the CDR3 is TGCGCCAGCAGCTTGGGGGGCATGGGTACTGAAGCTTTCTTT. The variable domain in full, completed from reference TRBV5-1 and TRBJ1-1, reads KAGVTQTPRYLIKTRGQQVTLSCSPISGHRSVSWYQQTPGQGLQFLFEYFSETQRNKGNFPGRFSGRQFSNSRSEMNVSTLELGDSALYLCASSLGGMGTEAFFGQGTRLTVV.

This chain connects TRBV6-5 to TRBJ1-2, with D possibly TRBD1 on 6 matching bases. This CDR3 spans 14 amino acids. Trimming took 6 bases from V and 3 from J, leaving 14 bases between them. Germline CDR1 reads MNHEY; CDR2 reads SVGAGI. The DNA for the CDR3 is TGTGCCAGCAGCCGCAACGGGGGCTACTATGGCTACACCTTC. Its translation is CASSRNGGYYGYTF.

This clone was detected only a few times. V is TRBV9 and J is TRBJ2-1; TRBD2 matches 8 bases. V gave up 6 bases and J gave up 9 bases; unmatched junction bases: 17. Germline V gene sequence: CDR1 SGDLS, CDR2 YYNGEE. The CDR3 extends over 16 amino acids. The CDR3 loop is CASTAPGSGTGSEQFF. The CDR3 DNA follows: TGTGCCAGCACCGCCCCCGGTAGCGGGACCGGGAGTGAGCAGTTCTTC.

This rearrangement joins TRBV6-5 to TRBJ1-4, with D possibly matching TRBD1 (5 bases). Per germline, CDR1 MNHEY and CDR2 SVGAGI. This CDR3 spans 14 amino acids. V was trimmed by 2 bases and J by 8 bases, leaving 12 bases between them. DNA for the CDR3: TGTGCCAGCAGTTACCTCCTCCGGGGGGAAAAACTGTTTTTT. Residues: CASSYLLRGEKLFF.

The chain combines TRBV29-1 with TRBJ2-3; 16 nucleotides line up with TRBD2. After removal of 8 bases from V and 4 bases from J, the junction contained 9 bases not matched to a gene. The CDR3 has 16 amino acids. Germline V lookup: CDR1 SQVTM, CDR2 ANQGSEA. As DNA, the CDR3 is TGCAGCTGCGGGACTAGCGGGAGGGCCGGGGCAGATACGCAGTATTTT. Translated: CSCGTSGRAGADTQYF.

This chain uses TRBV2 with TRBJ2-1, with 13 bases matching TRBD2. V dropped 7 bases and J dropped 9; count of bases not matched to a gene: 12. The CDR3 spans 16 residues. Germline CDR1 SNHLY, CDR2 FYNNEI. The CDR3 is CASKLLAGGTSAEQFF. The CDR3 nucleotides read TGTGCCAGCAAACTACTAGCGGGAGGGACTTCGGCTGAGCAGTTCTTC.

The V gene is TRBV7-8, the J gene TRBJ1-2; D unclear. Germline V gives CDR1 SGHVS, CDR2 FQNEAQ. With 5 bases removed from V and 8 bases from J, the gap between germline ends came to 15 bases. The CDR3 is 13 amino acids. The CDR3 here is CASSPGSSRGYTF. The CDR3 nucleotides are TGTGCCAGCAGCCCCGGGAGCAGTCGGGGCTACACCTTC.

This clone was found once. The rearrangement joins TRBV2 to TRBJ2-3, with D perhaps matching TRBD2 (5 bases). There are 14 residues in the CDR3. Trimming cost V 6 bases and J 0 bases, with 10 bases left between them. Per germline, CDR1 SNHLY and CDR2 FYNNEI. The CDR3 region is CASSGVLSTDTQYF. CDR3 in DNA: TGTGCCAGCAGCGGGGTCCTAAGCACAGATACGCAGTATTTT.

V and J are TRBV7-9 and TRBJ1-1; the D is unclear. The germline V gene has CDR1 SEHNR and CDR2 FQNEAQ (reference sequence). CDR3 size: 14 residues. Trimming stripped 0 bases from V and 0 bases from J, with 5 bases between. The CDR3 DNA sequence: TGTGCCAGCAGCTTAGCCGCCTTGAACACTGAAGCTTTCTTT. It specifies CASSLAALNTEAFF.

V gene TRBV29-1 combines with J gene TRBJ2-7; 10 bases are shared with TRBD2. Germline lookup yields CDR1 SQVTM and CDR2 ANQGSEA. Trimming cost V 1 base and J 0 bases; bases outside gene matches: 6. This CDR3 spans 16 amino acids. CDR3 coding DNA: TGCAGCGTTGAAGGACTAGCGGGCCAGAGCTCCTACGAGCAGTACTTC. Residues: CSVEGLAGQSSYEQYF.

The chain carries TRBV11-2 and TRBJ2-5, with D maybe TRBD1 (6 bases). CDR3 length: 17 residues. Trimming stripped 5 bases from V and 5 bases from J, with 24 bases between. Germline CDR1 is SGHAT and CDR2 is FQNNGV. The CDR3 sequence is CASSPPGGRGQGETQYF. The CDR3 DNA reads TGTGCCAGCAGCCCCCCTGGGGGCAGGGGCCAAGGGGAGACCCAGTACTTC.

The J gene is TRBJ1-2, the V gene TRBV2; no clear D gene. The CDR3 has 12 amino acids. V gave up 2 bases and J gave up 4 bases, with 5 bases separating them. The germline CDR1 and CDR2 sequences are SNHLY and FYNNEI. The CDR3, as DNA: TGTGCCAGCAGTGAATATAGCTATGGCTACACCTTC. Its protein product is CASSEYSYGYTF.

The genes are TRBV6-1 and TRBJ2-5; D may be TRBD1 or TRBD2 (5 bases each). The CDR3 runs 14 residues. V was shortened by 1 base and J by 5 bases, with 11 bases between the two germline ends. Germline V gene lookup returns CDR1 MNHNS and CDR2 SASEGT. The DNA for the CDR3 is TGTGCCAGCAGTGAAGGGGGGTTTAGGGAGACCCAGTACTTC. Translation gives CASSEGGFRETQYF.

The V call is TRBV30, the J call TRBJ2-1, with 7 positions matching TRBD1. This CDR3 has 13 residues. J lost 4 bases, V lost 4 bases, and 4 bases had no gene match. Germline-derived CDR1 and CDR2 are GTSNPN and SVGIG (reference sequence). CDR3 protein: CAWTGQVYNEQFF. DNA for the CDR3: TGTGCCTGGACCGGACAGGTTTACAATGAGCAGTTCTTC.